These 30 T cell receptor beta chains came from one sample sequenced in a study of T cells in narcolepsy. Clones were sequenced by immunoSEQ multiplex PCR, and TCRdb holds only the in-frame ones, with some missing. The sample records approximately 30,000 clones, around nine tenths being singletons. The sequencing sample was made of CD45RA- memory CD4+ T cells from PBMCs. These receptors were taken from a human donor with narcolepsy.

V usage is TRBV5-1 and J usage is TRBJ2-3, with D tentatively TRBD1 (5 bases). The CDR3 is 15 residues long. V was pared by 0 bases and J by 0 bases, with 8 bases between. Germline loops: CDR1 SGHRS, CDR2 YFSETQ. The CDR3 region is CASSLEGSSTDTQYF. The CDR3 coding sequence is TGCGCCAGCAGCTTGGAGGGGTCTAGCACAGATACGCAGTATTTT.

This chain connects TRBV13 to TRBJ2-1; 8 positions agree with TRBD2. CDR1 is PRHDT, CDR2 FYEKMQ, per germline (reference sequence). J gave up 6 bases and V 0 bases, and 1 base lay outside the gene matches. The CDR3 has 14 amino acids. CDR3 sequence reads: CASSLGLAGNEQFF. CDR3 nucleotide sequence: TGTGCCAGCAGCTTAGGGCTAGCGGGCAATGAGCAGTTCTTC.

This chain uses TRBV27 with TRBJ1-6; D gene unclear. The length of the CDR3 is 15 residues. Germline loops: CDR1 MNHEY, CDR2 SMNVEV (reference sequence). Trimming removed 2 bases at V and 7 bases at J, with 12 bases between. The CDR3 loop reads CASSLQDRWNSPLHF. For the CDR3, the DNA is TGTGCCAGCAGTTTACAAGACCGGTGGAATTCACCCCTCCACTTT.

The V call is TRBV18, the J call TRBJ2-7, with unresolved D. The V gene lost 1 base and the J gene lost 1 base, with 8 bases spanning the gap. The CDR3 is 14 residues long. Germline V lookup: CDR1 KGHSH, CDR2 LQKENI. The CDR3 nucleotides are TGTGCCAGCTCACCACTTCAGACTTCCTACGAGCAGTACTTC. It codes for CASSPLQTSYEQYF.

This chain uses TRBV6-1 with TRBJ1-4; the D is unclear. The CDR3 is 15 amino acids. The V gene's germline CDR1 is MNHNS and CDR2 SASEGT. V lost 6 bases, J lost 6 bases, and 17 bases lay in between. The CDR3 region is CASRSRIRLDEKLFF. The CDR3 bases are TGTGCCAGCAGGTCAAGAATTCGGCTCGATGAAAAACTGTTTTTT.

The chain recombines TRBV6-1 with TRBJ1-4, with D possibly matching TRBD1 (6 bases). There are 15 residues in the CDR3. Trimming left V 3 bases short and J 8 bases short, with 16 bases between. Germline lookup yields CDR1 MNHNS and CDR2 SASEGT. The CDR3 nucleotides read TGTGCCAGCAGTGACCGCAGAGTTAGGGGGGAAAAACTGTTTTTT. Protein: CASSDRRVRGEKLFF.

The CDR3 reads CASSPGGYGYTF. In nucleotides, the CDR3 is TGTGCCAGCAGCCCCGGGGGGTATGGCTACACCTTC. V gene TRBV5-4 combines with J gene TRBJ1-2, with D perhaps TRBD1 (5 bases). This CDR3 spans 12 amino acids. Germline lookup yields CDR1 SGHNT and CDR2 YYREEE (reference sequence). V lost 4 bases and J lost 5, with 9 bases in between.

The chain combines TRBV5-1 with TRBJ2-1; perhaps D is TRBD1 or TRBD2 (5 bases each). CDR1 and CDR2 from the germline V gene are SGHRS and YFSETQ. The CDR3 has 15 amino acids. V was pared by 1 base and J by 8 bases, with 16 bases between. The CDR3 protein is CASSLRGLGSDEQFF. The DNA of the CDR3 is TGCGCCAGCAGCTTGAGGGGTCTTGGGAGTGATGAGCAGTTCTTC.

This chain joins TRBV5-1 and TRBJ1-2; 7 positions match TRBD1. Germline trimming cut 2 bases from V and 4 bases from J; bases unmatched to any gene: 2. This CDR3 contains 13 residues. The germline CDR1 and CDR2 sequences are SGHRS and YFSETQ. The CDR3 nucleotides read TGCGCCAGCAGCTTACAGGGGATCTATGGCTACACCTTC. This codes for CASSLQGIYGYTF.

V and J are TRBV9 and TRBJ2-5; D not certain. V lost 3 bases and J lost 4, with 13 bases in between. This CDR3 is built from 14 residues. Germline CDR1 reads SGDLS; CDR2 reads YYNGEE. The CDR3 DNA sequence: TGTGCCAGCAGCGCGTCTGGTGGGGTAGAGACCCAGTACTTC. Its translation: CASSASGGVETQYF.

CDR3 sequence reads: CASSLRQVGEQYV. The CDR3 DNA reads as TGTGCCAGCAGCCTACGACAGGTGGGCGAGCAGTACGTC. The V call is TRBV5-6, the J call TRBJ2-7; D may be TRBD1 (6 bases). There are 13 residues in the CDR3. Deletions cut 4 bases from V and 6 bases from J, with 14 bases between. Germline-derived CDR1 and CDR2 are SGHDT and YYEEEE.

This clone has just one count. In DNA, the CDR3 is TGTGCCACCCGTATCGGGCTAACCCAAGAGACCCAGTACTTC. Its protein product is CATRIGLTQETQYF. The V call is TRBV18, the J call TRBJ2-5; the D is unclear. V was trimmed by 10 bases and J by 1 base, leaving 16 bases between them. CDR1 KGHSH and CDR2 LQKENI come from the germline V gene. This CDR3 region has 14 residues.

This clone is a singleton in its sample. The rearrangement joins TRBV11-1 to TRBJ2-5; 8 nucleotides agree with TRBD1. The CDR3 runs 16 residues. Germline CDR1 and CDR2: SGHAT and FQDESV (reference sequence). The junction had 11 bases not matched to a gene; V was cut back by 3 bases and J by 5 bases. In nucleotides, the CDR3 is TGTGCCAGCAGCTTTCGGCAGGGGGCTCTCGGGGAGACCCAGTACTTC. This codes for CASSFRQGALGETQYF.

The chain combines TRBV4-1 with TRBJ2-1, with 9 bases that match TRBD2. The V and J ends lost 1 base and 9 bases, in that order; junction bases with no gene match: 16. Germline CDR1 MGHRA, CDR2 YSYEKL. This CDR3 contains 18 residues. The CDR3 reads CASSQAPPGRGGWGEQFF. The CDR3 coding sequence is TGCGCCAGCAGCCAAGCCCCCCCCGGGCGGGGGGGATGGGGTGAGCAGTTCTTC.

This clone was counted once. The gene calls are TRBV5-1 and TRBJ2-3; D perhaps matches TRBD2 (6 bases). The CDR3 length is 15 residues. Trimming took off 4 bases at V and 3 bases at J, with 15 bases between the two ends. In germline, CDR1 is SGHRS, CDR2 YFSETQ. The CDR3 reads CASSPEIAGTDTQYF. CDR3 DNA: TGCGCCAGCAGCCCCGAGATCGCGGGGACAGATACGCAGTATTTT.

The chain recombines TRBV9 with TRBJ2-2, with D unclear. The CDR3 has 15 residues. V shed 0 bases and J shed 6 bases, with 12 bases lying between them. Germline loops: CDR1 SGDLS, CDR2 YYNGEE. This CDR3 reads CASSVGSQRAGELFF. The CDR3 DNA follows: TGTGCCAGCAGCGTAGGTAGCCAGCGCGCCGGGGAGCTGTTTTTT. Based on the CDR3 plus reference TRBV9 and TRBJ2-2, the full variable domain is DSGVTQTPKHLITATGQRVTLRCSPRSGDLSVYWYQQSLDQGLQFLIQYYNGEERAKGNILERFSAQQFPDLHSELNLSSLELGDSALYFCASSVGSQRAGELFFGEGSRLTVL.

This chain links TRBV5-1 with TRBJ2-5; no firm D call. The germline V and J ends were trimmed by 2 bases and 5 bases, with 13 bases remaining between them. Germline values: CDR1 SGHRS, CDR2 YFSETQ. This CDR3 is built from 14 residues. The CDR3 bases are TGCGCCAGCAGCTTACAACAAACTGGCGAGACCCAGTACTTC. As protein: CASSLQQTGETQYF. Together with reference TRBV5-1 and TRBJ2-5, the CDR3 gives the full variable domain: KAGVTQTPRYLIKTRGQQVTLSCSPISGHRSVSWYQQTPGQGLQFLFEYFSETQRNKGNFPGRFSGRQFSNSRSEMNVSTLELGDSALYLCASSLQQTGETQYFGPGTRLLVL.

V gene TRBV6-5 combines with J gene TRBJ1-4, with 7 bases that match TRBD1. Per germline, CDR1 MNHEY and CDR2 SVGAGI. Trimming took 8 bases from V and 7 from J; bases not matched to a gene: 10. The CDR3 length is 14 residues. CDR3 protein: CASSDRVGGEKLFF. CDR3 bases: TGTGCCAGCTCCGACAGGGTAGGGGGTGAAAAACTGTTTTTT.

This chain joins TRBV7-9 and TRBJ1-5; unclear D gene. V dropped 5 bases and J dropped 0 bases, with 5 bases sitting between them. The CDR3 sequence is 13 residues long. Germline assignment: CDR1 SEHNR and CDR2 FQNEAQ (reference sequence). CDR3 loop: CASSPFSNQPQHF. The CDR3 nucleotides are TGTGCCAGCAGCCCGTTTAGCAATCAGCCCCAGCATTTT.

This clone was seen a single time. The J gene is TRBJ2-3, the V gene TRBV7-2; D gene ambiguous. Trimming left V 2 bases short and J 2 bases short, with 11 bases between. The CDR3 runs 15 residues. Germline V gene lookup returns CDR1 SGHTA and CDR2 FQGNSA. CDR3 bases: TGTGCCAGCAGCTTAATGAGTATTAACACAGATACGCAGTATTTT. Translated, it gives CASSLMSINTDTQYF.

The rearrangement joins TRBV2 to TRBJ1-4; D remains unclear. The CDR3 length is 14 residues. CDR1 and CDR2 (germline): SNHLY, FYNNEI. Between the trimmed V and J ends, which lost 0 bases and 5 bases, there was a span of 7 bases. The CDR3 loop is CASSEAAANEKLFF. The CDR3 nucleotides are TGTGCCAGCAGTGAAGCGGCGGCCAATGAAAAACTGTTTTTT.

This clone was observed once. The rearrangement uses TRBV7-6 and TRBJ2-5; maybe TRBD2 (6 bases). The length of the CDR3 is 13 residues. In germline, CDR1 is SGHVS, CDR2 FNYEAQ. Between the trimmed V and J ends, which lost 5 bases and 5 bases, there was a span of 12 bases. This CDR3 reads CASSQAGGETQYF. The CDR3 nucleotides are TGTGCCAGCAGCCAAGCGGGCGGGGAGACCCAGTACTTC.

This sequence joins TRBV2 and TRBJ1-2, with D uncertain. Germline lookup yields CDR1 SNHLY and CDR2 FYNNEI. There are 13 residues in the CDR3. The V and J ends lost 6 bases and 3 bases respectively, with 11 bases between them. CDR3 nucleotide sequence: TGTGCCAGCAGGACTCCTACGGACTATGGCTACACCTTC. Protein: CASRTPTDYGYTF.

The rearrangement links TRBV2 to TRBJ1-2; weak D call: TRBD1 (5 bases). From germline, CDR1 is SNHLY and CDR2 FYNNEI. This CDR3 comprises 15 residues. Trimming took 4 bases from V and 2 from J, leaving 14 bases between them. As DNA, the CDR3 is TGTGCCAGCAGTGGTTTCGGGGACCTCAACTATGGCTACACCTTC. Its protein product is CASSGFGDLNYGYTF.

The V gene is TRBV6-5, the J gene TRBJ2-7, with a possible D match to TRBD2 (7 bases). Germline CDR1 MNHEY, CDR2 SVGAGI. The V end lost 5 bases, the J end lost 8 bases, and 13 bases lay between the germline ends. CDR3 length equals 12 residues. DNA for the CDR3: TGTGCCAGCAGTGACGGGGGGACAAAGCAGTACGTC. Residues: CASSDGGTKQYV.

The V call is TRBV4-2, the J call TRBJ1-2; D is ambiguous. The CDR3 totals 12 residues. Germline V gene sequence: CDR1 LGHNA, CDR2 YNFKEQ. Trimming removed 5 bases from V and 4 bases from J, with 8 bases in between. The CDR3 coding sequence is TGTGCCAGCAGCTTGGAAGTCTATGGCTACACCTTC. Its protein is CASSLEVYGYTF.

This chain connects TRBV5-1 to TRBJ1-3; no clear D gene. This CDR3 has 16 residues. The V end lost 3 bases, the J end lost 1 base, and 14 bases lay between the germline ends. Germline V CDR1 and CDR2: SGHRS, YFSETQ. CDR3 DNA: TGCGCCAGCAGCTCCTCTATCCAGAGTTCTGGAAACACCATATATTTT. Protein product: CASSSSIQSSGNTIYF. The full variable domain, its missing parts supplied by reference TRBV5-1 and TRBJ1-3, is KAGVTQTPRYLIKTRGQQVTLSCSPISGHRSVSWYQQTPGQGLQFLFEYFSETQRNKGNFPGRFSGRQFSNSRSEMNVSTLELGDSALYLCASSSSIQSSGNTIYFGEGSWLTVV.

The chain carries TRBV28 and TRBJ2-7, with 7 bases lining up with TRBD2. There are 14 residues in the CDR3. In germline, CDR1 is MDHEN, CDR2 SYDVKM. The V segment lost 6 bases and the J segment 0 bases; nucleotides outside the gene matches: 5. The CDR3 DNA sequence: TGTGCCAGCAGCCCTGGGGGGGGCTCCTACGAGCAGTACTTC. Its translation is CASSPGGGSYEQYF.

The J gene is TRBJ2-6, the V gene TRBV11-2; no clear D gene. The germline gives CDR1 SGHAT, CDR2 FQNNGV. V was clipped by 5 bases and J by 6 bases, with 5 bases between them. The CDR3 is made up of 12 amino acids. For the CDR3, the DNA is TGTGCCAGCAGCCCATTGGCCAACGTCCTGACTTTC. Its protein product is CASSPLANVLTF.

The chain is built from TRBV15 and TRBJ1-2; no definite D call. The germline V gene has CDR1 LNHNV and CDR2 YYDKDF (reference sequence). Trimming took off 1 base at V and 4 bases at J, with 16 bases between the two ends. CDR3 length: 16 amino acids. DNA for the CDR3: TGTGCCACCAGCAGAGGTGGGCAGGATAACGGCTATGGCTACACCTTC. Translating gives CATSRGGQDNGYGYTF.